This TCR beta chain comes out of a study of blood T cell repertoires in COVID-19. Across the study: PBMCs, B-cell-depleted T cells, or T cells provided the cDNA or gDNA that made up the material.

CDR1 and CDR2 (germline): LNHDA, SQIVND (reference sequence). V lost 6 bases, J lost 4 bases, and 18 bases lay in between. CDR3 length: 16 residues. Here immunoSEQ multiplex PCR was the method, and the copy in TCRdb shows in-frame clones only, minus some. The table has 100,000 or so clones, around 83% seen once; the top ten hold approximately 15%. Sequencing used peripheral blood. The chain links TRBV19 to TRBJ2-2, with D possibly being TRBD2 (5 bases). The source is an elderly woman with acute or convalescent COVID-19. CDR3 bases: TGTGCCAGTAGAGCCTCCTTAGCGCAATTCACCGGGGAGCTGTTTTTT. Its protein product is CASRASLAQFTGELFF.